A single sample gave rise to the 32 T cell receptor beta chains below, sequenced in a study of long-term antiretroviral therapy in people with HIV. They ran version v3.0 of the immunoSEQ assay at survey level. TCRdb keeps only in-frame clones here, not all; method: immunoSEQ multiplex PCR. The sample lists around 25,000 clones, roughly 85% occurring once. This material consisted of unsorted PBMCs, taken 2.3 years after starting antiretroviral therapy. Receptor source: a man aged 35 to 55 with HIV.

The rearrangement links TRBV7-6 to TRBJ2-7; 10 bases are shared with TRBD1. V dropped 8 bases and J dropped 2; count of bases not matched to a gene: 9. This CDR3 has 15 residues. Germline CDR1 is SGHVS and CDR2 is FNYEAQ. The DNA for the CDR3 is TGTGCCAGCCAGGGACAGGGGAGATTGACCTACGAGCAGTACTTC. Encoded protein: CASQGQGRLTYEQYF.

V usage is TRBV4-1 and J usage is TRBJ2-5; D is undetermined. The J call is uncertain, as TRBJ2-7 better fits the DNA end. The germline V gene has CDR1 MGHRA and CDR2 YSYEKL. The CDR3 length is 14 residues. The CDR3 reads CASSRPGFSYEQYF. CDR3 in DNA: TGCGCCAGCAGCCGACCGGGCTTCTCCTACGAGCAGTACTTC.

The chain employs TRBV5-5 and TRBJ2-7, with D hard to call. This CDR3 has 13 residues. Germline loops: CDR1 SGHKS, CDR2 YYEKEE (reference sequence). Trimming took 2 bases from V and 2 from J, leaving 8 bases between them. The CDR3 spells CASSFRRAYEQYF. CDR3 sequence (DNA): TGTGCCAGCAGCTTTCGTAGGGCCTACGAGCAGTACTTC.

The J gene is TRBJ2-5, the V gene TRBV7-8; TRBD1 matches at 7 bases. Germline lookup yields CDR1 SGHVS and CDR2 FQNEAQ. With 7 bases clipped from V and 2 bases from J, the junction kept 4 bases outside the gene matches. CDR3 size: 13 residues. CDR3 in amino acids: CASTTDRQETQYF. The CDR3 DNA is TGTGCCAGCACCACGGACAGGCAAGAGACCCAGTACTTC.

V is TRBV18 and J is TRBJ2-7; D ambiguous. Trimming removed 6 bases from V and 2 bases from J, with 5 bases in between. CDR3 length: 11 amino acids. The germline V gene encodes CDR1 KGHSH and CDR2 LQKENI. The CDR3 DNA follows: TGTGCCAGCTCTCCGGCCTACGAGCAGTACTTC. Encoded protein: CASSPAYEQYF.

V gene TRBV6-5 combines with J gene TRBJ2-7; TRBD2 agrees at 11 bases. The CDR3 length is 14 residues. Per germline, CDR1 MNHEY and CDR2 SVGAGI. With 2 bases clipped from V and 3 bases from J, the junction kept 0 bases outside the gene matches. CDR3: CASSYGTSGYEQYF. As DNA, the CDR3 is TGTGCCAGCAGTTACGGGACTAGCGGCTACGAGCAGTACTTC.

This clone appeared once. The chain combines TRBV25-1 with TRBJ1-3, with a tentative D call TRBD1 (5 bases). Germline V CDR1 and CDR2: MGHDK, SYGVNS. The germline V and J ends were trimmed by 6 bases and 0 bases, with 9 bases remaining between them. The CDR3 is 14 residues long. The CDR3 here is CASREGSSGNTIYF. In DNA, the CDR3 is TGTGCCAGCAGGGAGGGGTCCTCTGGAAACACCATATATTTT.

The gene calls are TRBV6-5 and TRBJ2-7, with D possibly TRBD1 on 6 matching bases. Germline CDR1 MNHEY, CDR2 SVGAGI. V lost 2 bases, J lost 6 bases, and 20 bases lay in between. CDR3 length: 16 amino acids. This CDR3 is CASSYGRAGELFEQYF. The CDR3 region has the DNA TGTGCCAGCAGTTACGGTCGAGCAGGGGAGTTGTTCGAGCAGTACTTC.

This chain connects TRBV7-8 to TRBJ2-5; possibly TRBD1 for D (6 bases). The germline gives CDR1 SGHVS, CDR2 FQNEAQ. The CDR3 has 15 amino acids. V was trimmed by 5 bases and J by 5 bases, leaving 18 bases between them. The CDR3 coding sequence is TGTGCCAGCAGCATGAGCCGAGGGGGACATGAGACCCAGTACTTC. It encodes CASSMSRGGHETQYF. The complete variable domain, with remaining parts taken from reference TRBV7-8 and TRBJ2-5, reads GAGVSQSPRYKVAKRGQDVALRCDPISGHVSLFWYQQALGQGPEFLTYFQNEAQLDKSGLPSDRFFAERPEGSVSTLKIQRTQQEDSAVYLCASSMSRGGHETQYFGPGTRLLVL.

This chain joins TRBV11-2 and TRBJ2-7; perhaps TRBD1 as D (5 bases). Germline V gene data show CDR1 as SGHAT and CDR2 as FQNNGV. Trimming removed 2 bases at V and 2 bases at J, with 16 bases between. The CDR3 spans 16 residues. The CDR3 sequence: CASSLTPETETYEQYF. The CDR3 region has the DNA TGTGCCAGCAGCTTAACCCCCGAGACAGAAACCTACGAGCAGTACTTC.

In the case of this clone: Within the sample, other DNA sequences also encode this same CDR3. The rearrangement joins TRBV4-1 to TRBJ2-2, with D tentatively TRBD1 (5 bases). The V gene's germline CDR1 is MGHRA and CDR2 YSYEKL. This CDR3 comprises 16 residues. The V gene lost 0 bases and the J gene lost 2 bases, with 10 bases spanning the gap. In DNA, the CDR3 is TGCGCCAGCAGCCAAGAAGGACACCTAAACACCGGGGAGCTGTTTTTT. Its translation: CASSQEGHLNTGELFF.

The J gene is TRBJ1-1, the V gene TRBV9; 10 bases match TRBD1. V lost 4 bases to trimming and J lost 5 bases; unmatched junction nucleotides: 8. Looked up from germline, CDR1 is SGDLS and CDR2 is YYNGEE. The CDR3 is 15 amino acids. DNA of the CDR3: TGTGCCAGCAGCCCAAGGGGGACAGGGGTTACTGAAGCTTTCTTT. It specifies CASSPRGTGVTEAFF.

This chain connects TRBV6-1 to TRBJ1-1, with D possibly TRBD1 on 5 matching bases. The V end was cut by 6 bases, the J end by 1 base, with 9 bases between. The CDR3 sequence is 13 residues long. The V gene's germline CDR1 is MNHNS and CDR2 SASEGT. CDR3 DNA: TGTGCCAGCAGGACGACAGAGAACACTGAAGCTTTCTTT. It translates to CASRTTENTEAFF.

The gene calls are TRBV7-9 and TRBJ2-7; D is possibly TRBD2 (6 bases). The CDR3 is made up of 12 amino acids. Trimming removed 4 bases at V and 3 bases at J, with 7 bases between. Germline V gene data show CDR1 as SEHNR and CDR2 as FQNEAQ (reference sequence). Here the CDR3 reads CASSYSGYEQYF. The DNA of the CDR3 is TGTGCCAGCAGCTATAGCGGCTACGAGCAGTACTTC.

The chain couples TRBV7-9 to TRBJ2-1; D call uncertain. The CDR3 has 13 amino acids. V was trimmed by 1 base and J by 4 bases, leaving 5 bases between them. Germline lookup yields CDR1 SEHNR and CDR2 FQNEAQ (reference sequence). The CDR3 DNA follows: TGTGCCAGCAGCTTAGTTGGATACAATGAGCAGTTCTTC. This sequence encodes CASSLVGYNEQFF.

The genes are TRBV29-1 and TRBJ2-7; D possibly uses TRBD1 or TRBD2 (6 bases each). The CDR3 spans 16 residues. Germline V gives CDR1 SQVTM, CDR2 ANQGSEA. Trimming took 4 bases from V and 3 from J, leaving 22 bases between them. CDR3 protein: CSVGGASRQPYYEQYF. The CDR3 coding sequence is TGCAGCGTTGGGGGGGCCTCAAGGCAGCCGTACTACGAGCAGTACTTC.

The chain is built from TRBV6-6 and TRBJ1-5, with 10 nucleotides matching TRBD1. V trimming: 6 bases; J trimming: 1 base; junction bases outside the gene matches: 6. Germline V lookup: CDR1 MNHNY, CDR2 SVGAGI (reference sequence). The CDR3 consists of 16 residues. CDR3 sequence (DNA): TGTGCCAGCAGGGGGGGACAGGGGTTGAGCAATCAGCCCCAGCATTTT. Translated, it gives CASRGGQGLSNQPQHF.

This clone turned up a few times. V usage is TRBV9 and J usage is TRBJ2-1; D unresolved. The CDR3 consists of 12 residues. Deletions cut 1 base from V and 8 bases from J, with 7 bases between. Germline values: CDR1 SGDLS, CDR2 YYNGEE. CDR3 in amino acids: CASSVTADEQFF. The CDR3 DNA is TGTGCCAGCAGCGTAACGGCGGATGAGCAGTTCTTC.

The genes are TRBV23-1 and TRBJ2-2, with 8 bases aligning to TRBD1. TRBV23-1 is recorded as an ORF, its role being uncertain. V gave up 1 base and J gave up 7 bases; unmatched junction bases: 5. This CDR3 comprises 15 residues. This CDR3 is CASSQCHGTGGELFF. CDR3 nucleotide sequence: TGCGCCAGCAGTCAATGTCACGGGACAGGCGGGGAGCTGTTTTTT.

This chain links TRBV6-1 with TRBJ1-5; 9 bases are shared with TRBD1. V shed 5 bases, J shed 7 bases, and the junction held 6 bases outside the gene matches. In germline, CDR1 is MNHNS, CDR2 SASEGT. There are 14 residues in the CDR3. The chain's CDR3 is CASSTIDRGQPQHF. CDR3 DNA sequence: TGTGCCAGCAGTACGATTGACAGGGGGCAGCCCCAGCATTTT.

This clone was seen a single time. The CDR3 here is CASSIGVSGDILAKNIQYF. DNA for the CDR3: TGTGCCAGTAGTATCGGGGTATCGGGCGATATACTAGCCAAAAACATTCAGTACTTC. V gene TRBV19 combines with J gene TRBJ2-4, with D possibly TRBD2 on 5 matching bases. Between the trimmed V and J ends, which lost 3 bases and 0 bases, there was a span of 21 bases. In germline, CDR1 is LNHDA, CDR2 SQIVND (reference sequence). This CDR3 is 19 amino acids long.

In the case of this clone: The same CDR3 can be traced to other DNA sequences in this sample. The CDR3 nucleotides are TGCGCCAGCAGCTTAACAGCGAACACCGGGGAGCTGTTTTTT. This translates into CASSLTANTGELFF. The chain has TRBV5-1 and TRBJ2-2; D remains ambiguous. The CDR3 contains 14 residues. Germline V gene data show CDR1 as SGHRS and CDR2 as YFSETQ. The ends were cut back, 2 bases at V and 0 bases at J, with 5 bases in the middle. Filled out from reference TRBV5-1 and TRBJ2-2, the complete variable domain reads KAGVTQTPRYLIKTRGQQVTLSCSPISGHRSVSWYQQTPGQGLQFLFEYFSETQRNKGNFPGRFSGRQFSNSRSEMNVSTLELGDSALYLCASSLTANTGELFFGEGSRLTVL.

V is TRBV7-2 and J is TRBJ1-1, with D hard to call. Germline CDR1 reads SGHTA; CDR2 reads FQGNSA. Trimming removed 5 bases at V and 1 base at J, with 23 bases between. CDR3 size: 18 residues. The CDR3 is CASSMTSRFGLPNTEAFF. Written as DNA, the CDR3 is TGTGCCAGCAGCATGACAAGTAGATTCGGACTCCCGAACACTGAAGCTTTCTTT.

Written as DNA, the CDR3 is TGTGCCAGCAGCACCTATAGCGGCCAAGAGACCCAGTACTTC. Translated: CASSTYSGQETQYF. The genes are TRBV7-9 and TRBJ2-5; weak D call: TRBD2 (6 bases). This CDR3 is 14 amino acids long. V lost 5 bases and J 1 base, leaving 11 bases between the germline ends. Germline CDR1 is SEHNR and CDR2 is FQNEAQ (reference sequence). Looking up the rest from reference TRBV7-9 and TRBJ2-5 gives the full variable domain: DTGVSQNPRHKITKRGQNVTFRCDPISEHNRLYWYRQTLGQGPEFLTYFQNEAQLEKSRLLSDRFSAERPKGSFSTLEIQRTEQGDSAMYLCASSTYSGQETQYFGPGTRLLVL.

This chain joins TRBV5-8 and TRBJ2-6; D is unresolved. CDR3 length: 15 residues. V shed 1 base and J shed 3 bases, with 8 bases lying between them. Germline V lookup: CDR1 SGHTS, CDR2 YDEGEE. CDR3 coding DNA: TGTGCCAGCAGCTTGAAGGGCGGTGGGGCCAACGTCCTGACTTTC. Amino acids: CASSLKGGGANVLTF.

In the case of this clone: The same CDR3 is also encoded by other DNA sequences in this sample. The rearrangement uses TRBV5-1 and TRBJ1-4; 11 bases map to TRBD1. The trim removed 4 bases at V and 2 bases at J, leaving 4 bases unmatched. The CDR3 covers 16 residues. Germline values: CDR1 SGHRS, CDR2 YFSETQ. DNA of the CDR3: TGCGCCAGCAGCCTCGGACAGGGGGCCACTAATGAAAAACTGTTTTTT. It is translated as CASSLGQGATNEKLFF. The full variable domain, rest sourced from reference TRBV5-1 and TRBJ1-4, is KAGVTQTPRYLIKTRGQQVTLSCSPISGHRSVSWYQQTPGQGLQFLFEYFSETQRNKGNFPGRFSGRQFSNSRSEMNVSTLELGDSALYLCASSLGQGATNEKLFFGSGTQLSVL.

The chain employs TRBV28 and TRBJ2-6, with D perhaps given as TRBD1 or TRBD2 (6 bases each). This CDR3 contains 15 residues. Trimming shortened V by 2 bases and J by 4 bases, and 9 bases separated the two germline ends. Germline CDR1 reads MDHEN; CDR2 reads SYDVKM. This CDR3 is CASSLRGAGANVLTF. As DNA, the CDR3 is TGTGCCAGCAGTTTAAGGGGGGCAGGGGCCAACGTCCTGACTTTC.

Only a few counts were recorded for this clone. This chain uses TRBV6-5 with TRBJ2-6; D is ambiguous. V was cut by 0 bases and J by 0 bases, with 6 bases left in between. The CDR3 sequence is 16 residues long. Germline loops: CDR1 MNHEY, CDR2 SVGAGI. DNA for the CDR3: TGTGCCAGCAGTTACTCGAGTGACTCTGGGGCCAACGTCCTGACTTTC. Its protein product is CASSYSSDSGANVLTF.

This chain connects TRBV9 to TRBJ1-1, with D hard to call. Germline V gives CDR1 SGDLS, CDR2 YYNGEE. V lost 0 bases, J lost 0 bases, and 6 bases lay in between. The CDR3 length is 14 residues. The CDR3 nucleotides read TGTGCCAGCAGCGTAGGAGGCATGAACACTGAAGCTTTCTTT. It specifies CASSVGGMNTEAFF. The full variable domain, completed using reference TRBV9 and TRBJ1-1, is DSGVTQTPKHLITATGQRVTLRCSPRSGDLSVYWYQQSLDQGLQFLIQYYNGEERAKGNILERFSAQQFPDLHSELNLSSLELGDSALYFCASSVGGMNTEAFFGQGTRLTVV.

The chain recombines TRBV27 with TRBJ1-2; 12 bases align to TRBD1. This CDR3 is 15 amino acids long. Trimming removed 4 bases from V and 8 bases from J; junction bases left unmatched: 8. The germline CDR1 and CDR2 sequences are MNHEY and SMNVEV (reference sequence). The CDR3, as DNA: TGTGCCAGCAGTTCTCCGGGACAGGGGGCGCAGGGCTACACCTTC. This gives the protein CASSSPGQGAQGYTF.

This chain connects TRBV11-3 to TRBJ2-1; TRBD2 matches 15 bases. J was trimmed by 1 base and V by 5 bases; bases with no gene match: 6. The CDR3 has 18 residues. The germline V gene has CDR1 SGHNT and CDR2 YENEEA. The CDR3 sequence is CASSGTSGRSPSYNEQFF. The CDR3 nucleotides are TGTGCCAGCAGCGGGACTAGCGGGAGGTCGCCATCCTACAATGAGCAGTTCTTC.

This clone was detected only a few times. The gene calls are TRBV7-9 and TRBJ1-5, with D possibly being TRBD1 (5 bases). V lost 5 bases, J lost 6 bases, and 8 bases lay in between. Germline CDR1 and CDR2: SEHNR and FQNEAQ (reference sequence). This CDR3 has 12 amino acids. In nucleotides, the CDR3 is TGTGCCAGCAGCGCAGACAGTCAGCCCCAGCATTTT. Encoded protein: CASSADSQPQHF.